This is a list of T cell receptor beta chains from one sample in a study of OX40 agonist ivuxolimab in advanced cancers. Measured with immunoSEQ multiplex PCR; TCRdb has only the in-frame clones, and not every one. The sample shows more than 65,000 clones, around 91% of them seen only once. The starting material was CD4+ or CD8+ T cells sorted from blood, obtained in a trial of the OX40 agonist ivuxolimab. The origin of the receptors is an adult with an advanced solid tumor such as melanoma, head and neck, liver or kidney cancer. The CDR3 runs from the conserved cysteine through the conserved F or W. Each record gives: J gene, clone size, D gene, V gene, CDR3 protein, CDR3 DNA. D genes are given only for firm matches. The size field is filled for only some rows; it gives once, few, many or a size class.

J gene: TRBJ2-5
clone size: once
D gene: .
V gene: TRBV4-1
CDR3 protein: CASSRGQGSETQYF
CDR3 DNA: TGCGCCAGCAGCCGGGGGCAGGGATCCGAGACCCAGTACTTC

J gene: TRBJ2-3
clone size: once
D gene: TRBD1
V gene: TRBV11-3
CDR3 protein: CASRHLQGAVTDTQYF
CDR3 DNA: TGTGCCAGCAGACACCTACAGGGGGCGGTCACAGATACGCAGTATTTT

J gene: TRBJ1-5
clone size: .
D gene: .
V gene: TRBV30
CDR3 protein: CAWSYASGNQPQHF
CDR3 DNA: TGTGCCTGGAGTTATGCCAGTGGGAATCAGCCCCAGCATTTT

J gene: TRBJ2-5
clone size: .
D gene: TRBD2
V gene: TRBV2
CDR3 protein: CASSVRAGGNQETQYF
CDR3 DNA: TGTGCCAGCAGTGTTCGAGCGGGAGGGAACCAAGAGACCCAGTACTTC

J gene: TRBJ2-7
clone size: .
D gene: TRBD1
V gene: TRBV28
CDR3 protein: CASSRDRGYEQYF
CDR3 DNA: TGTGCCAGCAGCCGGGACAGGGGCTACGAGCAGTACTTT

J gene: TRBJ2-5
clone size: .
D gene: TRBD1
V gene: TRBV29-1
CDR3 protein: CSVQGLGETQYF
CDR3 DNA: TGCAGCGTACAGGGGCTGGGCGAGACCCAGTACTTC

J gene: TRBJ1-2
clone size: .
D gene: TRBD1
V gene: TRBV6-1
CDR3 protein: CASSLGTAGGYTF
CDR3 DNA: TGTGCCAGCAGTTTGGGGACAGCAGGTGGCTACACCTTC

J gene: TRBJ2-2
clone size: .
D gene: TRBD1
V gene: TRBV28
CDR3 protein: CASSRDRRPNTGELFF
CDR3 DNA: TGTGCCAGCAGTAGGGACAGGCGCCCGAACACCGGGGAGCTGTTTTTT

J gene: TRBJ2-1
clone size: .
D gene: .
V gene: TRBV7-9
CDR3 protein: CASSRTGFDEQFF
CDR3 DNA: TGTGCCAGCAGCCGAACAGGGTTCGATGAGCAGTTCTTC

J gene: TRBJ2-7
clone size: .
D gene: .
V gene: TRBV5-4
CDR3 protein: CASSSGRRYEQYF
CDR3 DNA: TGTGCCAGCAGCTCCGGCAGACGCTACGAGCAGTACTTC

J gene: TRBJ1-6
clone size: .
D gene: .
V gene: TRBV7-3
CDR3 protein: CASSLSSYNSPLHF
CDR3 DNA: TGTGCCAGCAGCCTCTCCTCCTATAATTCACCCCTCCACTTT

J gene: TRBJ2-1
clone size: .
D gene: TRBD1
V gene: TRBV7-9
CDR3 protein: CASSRGQNNEQFF
CDR3 DNA: TGTGCCAGCAGCCGGGGACAGAACAATGAGCAGTTCTTC

J gene: TRBJ2-7
clone size: .
D gene: .
V gene: TRBV5-1
CDR3 protein: CASSQEGALREQYF
CDR3 DNA: TGCGCCAGCAGCCAGGAGGGGGCGCTTAGGGAGCAGTACTTC